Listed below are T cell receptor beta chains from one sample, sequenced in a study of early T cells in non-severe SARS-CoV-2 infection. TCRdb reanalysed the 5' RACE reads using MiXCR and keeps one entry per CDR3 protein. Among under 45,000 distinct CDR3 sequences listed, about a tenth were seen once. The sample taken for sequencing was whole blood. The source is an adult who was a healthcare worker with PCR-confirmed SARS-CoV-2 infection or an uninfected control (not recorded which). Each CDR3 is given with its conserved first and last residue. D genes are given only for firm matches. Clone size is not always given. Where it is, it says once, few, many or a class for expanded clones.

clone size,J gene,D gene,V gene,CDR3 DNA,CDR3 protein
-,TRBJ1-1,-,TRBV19,TGTGCCAGTAGCTACAGGGCCGGTAGGAACACTGAAGCTTTCTTT,CASSYRAGRNTEAFF
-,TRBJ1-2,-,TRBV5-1,TGCGCCAGCAGCTTGGACAGCTATGGCTACACCTTC,CASSLDSYGYTF
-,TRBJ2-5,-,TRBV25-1,TGTGCCATCACAGACAGCTCTCAAGAGACCCAGTACTTC,CAITDSSQETQYF
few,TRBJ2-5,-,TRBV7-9,TGTGCCAGCAGCGCAGAAGAGACCCAGTACTTC,CASSAEETQYF
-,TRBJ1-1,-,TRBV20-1,TGCAGTGCTAGAGTCGCACCCGCCCCTAAAGCTTTCTTT,CSARVAPAPKAFF
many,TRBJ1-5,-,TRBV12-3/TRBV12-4,TGTGCCAGCAGTTTGGATAATAGCAATCAGCCCCAGCATTTT,CASSLDNSNQPQHF
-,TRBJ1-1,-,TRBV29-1,TGCAGCGTCACCAGGAGGGTCATGAACACTGAAGCTTTCTTT,CSVTRRVMNTEAFF
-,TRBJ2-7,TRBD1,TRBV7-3,TGTGCATCAGCTGCGGCAGGGGGTCCCTACGAGCAGTACTTC,CASAAAGGPYEQYF
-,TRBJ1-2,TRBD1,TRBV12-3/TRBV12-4,TGTGCCAGCAGTCCCGGGACAGGGATTTTTGGCTATGGCTACACCTTC,CASSPGTGIFGYGYTF
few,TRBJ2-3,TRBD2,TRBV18,TGTGCCAGCTCACCGGGGCGACTAGCGGGGGGGCCAATCACAGATACGCAGTATTTT,CASSPGRLAGGPITDTQYF
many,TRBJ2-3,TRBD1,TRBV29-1,TGCAGCGCCAGTCTAGGGGGCCGGTCAGATACGCAGTATTTT,CSASLGGRSDTQYF
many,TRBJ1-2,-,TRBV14,TGTGCCAGCAGCCGGATGACGCAGGCGGCTAACTATGGCTACACCTTC,CASSRMTQAANYGYTF
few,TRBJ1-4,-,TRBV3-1,TGTGCCAGCAGCCAAGAGAGGGTAGTAGGAGAAAAACTGTTTTTT,CASSQERVVGEKLFF
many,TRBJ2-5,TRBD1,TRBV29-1,TGCAGCTACGTCGGGACAGGGGTGACGGAGACCCAGTACTTC,CSYVGTGVTETQYF
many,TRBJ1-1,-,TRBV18,TGTGCCAGCTCACCCCAACTTAACACTGAAGCTTTCTTT,CASSPQLNTEAFF
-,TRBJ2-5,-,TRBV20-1,TGCAGTGCCGATATGGACGGAAAAGAGACCCAGTACTTC,CSADMDGKETQYF
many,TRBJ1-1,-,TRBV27,TGTGCCAGTAATCCTTACAGGGCTTTCACTGAAGCTTTCTTT,CASNPYRAFTEAFF
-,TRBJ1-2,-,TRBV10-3,TGTGCCATCAGTGGTTCCGGCTCACGTGGCTACACCTTC,CAISGSGSRGYTF
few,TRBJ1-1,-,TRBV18,TGTGCCAGCTCACCCCAGGGACATAGCAACACTGAAGCTTTCTTT,CASSPQGHSNTEAFF
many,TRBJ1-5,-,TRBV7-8,TGTGCCAGCAGCCTCCGGGACGGTTATAGCAATCAGCCCCAGCATTTT,CASSLRDGYSNQPQHF
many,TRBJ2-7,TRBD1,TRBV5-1,TGCGCCAGCAGCACTGGACAGGGGGAAGCCGAGCAGTACTTC,CASSTGQGEAEQYF
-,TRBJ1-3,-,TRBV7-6,TGTGCCAGCAGTCTGGGGGCCCTCTCTGGAAACACCATATATTTT,CASSLGALSGNTIYF
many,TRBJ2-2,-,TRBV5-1,TGCGCCAGCAGCTCGGCGGGGGCCTTTCGAACCGGGGAGCTGTTTTTT,CASSSAGAFRTGELFF
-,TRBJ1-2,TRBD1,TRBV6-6,TGTGCCAGCAGTCCGACAGGGATAGGGGATGGCTACACCTTC,CASSPTGIGDGYTF
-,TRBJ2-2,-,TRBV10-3,TGTGCCGTCCGACAGGATTTAAACACCGGGGAGCTGTTTTTT,CAVRQDLNTGELFF
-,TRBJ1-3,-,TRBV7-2,TGTGCCAGCAGCCCCTTTGCCTCCTCTGGAAACACCATATATTTT,CASSPFASSGNTIYF
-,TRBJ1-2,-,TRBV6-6,TGTGCCAGCAGTTACTCTTCGTCTGCGTTAGATGGCTACACCTTC,CASSYSSSALDGYTF
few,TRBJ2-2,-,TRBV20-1,TGCAGTGCTAGTCCTCGACTGAACACCGGGGAGCTGTTTTTT,CSASPRLNTGELFF
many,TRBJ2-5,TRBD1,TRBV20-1,TGCAGTGCGCCGGGGACAGGGTCAGAGACCCAGTACTTC,CSAPGTGSETQYF
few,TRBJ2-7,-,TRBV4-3,TGCGCCAGCAGCCAAGATAGTAGGGGTACCTACGAGCAGTACTTC,CASSQDSRGTYEQYF
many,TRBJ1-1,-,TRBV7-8,TGTGCCAGCAGCTTTTGGGGACGCGTCACTGAAGCTTTCTTT,CASSFWGRVTEAFF
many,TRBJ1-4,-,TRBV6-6,TGTGCCAGCAGTTACCGAGAGGCAACTAATGAAAAACTGTTTTTT,CASSYREATNEKLFF
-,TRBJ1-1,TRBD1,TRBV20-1,TGCAGTGCTAGAAGGGGACAGGACACTGAAGCTTTCTTT,CSARRGQDTEAFF
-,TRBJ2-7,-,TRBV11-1,TGTGCCAGCAGCTTCAAGTACGAGCAGTACTTC,CASSFKYEQYF
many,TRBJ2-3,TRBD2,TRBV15,TGTGCCACCAGCAGTGGGACTAGCGGGATCACCACAGATACGCAGTATTTT,CATSSGTSGITTDTQYF
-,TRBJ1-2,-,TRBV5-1,TGCGCCAGCAGCTTAAACAGGGACCTTAACTATGGCTACACCTTC,CASSLNRDLNYGYTF
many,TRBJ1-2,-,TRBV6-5,TGTGCCAGCAAACCCGGCGGGGGCTCTCTCAACTATGGCTACACCTTC,CASKPGGGSLNYGYTF
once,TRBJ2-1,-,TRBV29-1,TGCAGCGTTGATATCAGTTACAATGAGCAGTTCTTC,CSVDISYNEQFF
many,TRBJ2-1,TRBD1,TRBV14,TGTGCCAGCAGCCAAGATTTTGGGACAGGGGTTGGTAATGAGCAGTTCTTC,CASSQDFGTGVGNEQFF
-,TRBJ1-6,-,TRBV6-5,TGTGCCAGCAGTTACCAAGTGACAGCCCGTTCACCCCTCCACTTT,CASSYQVTARSPLHF
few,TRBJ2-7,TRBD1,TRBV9,TGTGCCAGCAGCGTTGGAGACAGGGACGGAGGCGAGCAGTACTTC,CASSVGDRDGGEQYF
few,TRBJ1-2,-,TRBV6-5,TGTGCCAGCAGTAAGGCGGGGAACTATGGCTACACCTTC,CASSKAGNYGYTF
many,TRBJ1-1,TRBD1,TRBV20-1,TGCAGTGCTAGAGATTCAGGGGGGGGTACTGAAGCTTTCTTT,CSARDSGGGTEAFF
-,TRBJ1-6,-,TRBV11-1,TGTGCCAGCAGCTTAGGGGGGCGCAGTTCACCCCTCCACTTT,CASSLGGRSSPLHF
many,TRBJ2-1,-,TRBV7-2,TGTGCCAGCAGCTTCAGCGGCCTCTACAATGAGCAGTTCTTC,CASSFSGLYNEQFF
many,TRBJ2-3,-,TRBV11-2,TGTGCCAGCAGGAGTCCAGGGGGCACAGATACGCAGTATTTT,CASRSPGGTDTQYF
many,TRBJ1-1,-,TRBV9,TGTGCCAGCAGCACTGGGTTGGACACTGAAGCTTTCTTT,CASSTGLDTEAFF
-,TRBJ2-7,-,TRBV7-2,TGTGCCAGCAGCCCGCTCACAGGAGTGGGCTCCTACGAGCAGTACTTC,CASSPLTGVGSYEQYF